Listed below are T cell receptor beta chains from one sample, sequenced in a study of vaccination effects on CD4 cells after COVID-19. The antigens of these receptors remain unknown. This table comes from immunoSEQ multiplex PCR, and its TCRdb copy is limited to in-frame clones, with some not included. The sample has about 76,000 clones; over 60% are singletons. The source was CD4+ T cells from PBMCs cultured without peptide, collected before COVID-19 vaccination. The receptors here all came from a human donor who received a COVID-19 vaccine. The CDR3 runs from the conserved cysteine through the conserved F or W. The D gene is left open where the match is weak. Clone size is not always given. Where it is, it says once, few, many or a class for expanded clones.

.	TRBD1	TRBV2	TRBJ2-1	CASHRTGLNEQFF	TGTGCCAGCCATCGGACAGGTCTCAATGAGCAGTTCTTC
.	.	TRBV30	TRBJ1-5	CAWSRLAQPQHF	TGTGCCTGGAGTCGGCTGGCTCAGCCCCAGCATTTT
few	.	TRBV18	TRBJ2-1	CASSPTFGGDNEQFF	TGTGCCAGCTCACCAACGTTCGGCGGGGACAATGAGCAGTTCTTC
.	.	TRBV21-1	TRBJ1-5	CASSKRTGLNQPQHF	TGTGCCAGCAGCAAAAGGACAGGCTTAAATCAGCCCCAGCATTTT
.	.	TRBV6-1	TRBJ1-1	CASSESSRGAGAFF	TGTGCCAGCAGTGAAAGCTCCAGGGGCGCCGGAGCTTTCTTT
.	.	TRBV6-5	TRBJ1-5	CASSRGGSNNQPQHF	TGTGCCAGCAGTCGGGGGGGATCTAACAATCAGCCCCAGCATTTT
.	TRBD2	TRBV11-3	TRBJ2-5	CASSPGTSPLVGETQYF	TGTGCCAGCAGCCCTGGGACTAGCCCCCTAGTAGGAGAGACCCAGTACTTC
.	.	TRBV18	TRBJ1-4	CASSRGSTNEKLFF	TGTGCCAGCTCACGGGGGTCAACTAATGAAAAACTGTTTTTT
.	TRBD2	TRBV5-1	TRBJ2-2	CASSLAGTSLGTGELFF	TGCGCCAGCAGCTTGGCGGGGACTAGCTTGGGCACCGGGGAGCTGTTTTTT
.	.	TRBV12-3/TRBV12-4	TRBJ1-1	CASRGGYTEAFF	TGTGCCAGCAGGGGGGGGTACACTGAAGCTTTCTTT
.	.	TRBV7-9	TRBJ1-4	CASSLEENTNEKLFF	TGTGCCAGCAGCTTAGAGGAGAACACTAATGAAAAACTGTTTTTT
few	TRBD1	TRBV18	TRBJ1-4	CASSPGTVLNEKLFF	TGTGCCAGCTCACCAGGGACAGTACTTAATGAAAAACTGTTTTTT
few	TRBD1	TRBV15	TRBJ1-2	CATSRASGGDGYTF	TGTGCCACCAGCAGGGCCTCAGGGGGGGATGGCTACACCTTC
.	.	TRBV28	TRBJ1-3	CASSLMVGASGGTIYF	TGTGCCAGCAGTTTGATGGTCGGGGCCTCTGGGGGCACCATATATTTT
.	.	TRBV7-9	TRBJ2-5	CASSSEETQYF	TGTGCCAGCAGCTCGGAAGAGACCCAGTACTTC
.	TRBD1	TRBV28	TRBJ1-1	CAITGAVTEAFF	TGTGCCATCACAGGGGCCGTCACTGAAGCTTTCTTT
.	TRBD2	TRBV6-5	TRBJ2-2	CASSRLAGDTGELFF	TGTGCCAGCAGTAGACTAGCGGGGGACACCGGGGAGCTGTTTTTT
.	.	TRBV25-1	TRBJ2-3	CASSEVGVFTDTQYF	TGTGCCAGCAGTGAAGTTGGGGTTTTCACAGATACGCAGTATTTT
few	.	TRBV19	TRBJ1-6	CASRDTGNNSPLHF	TGTGCCAGTAGGGATACAGGGAATAATTCACCCCTCCACTTT
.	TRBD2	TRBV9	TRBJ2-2	CASSVTTSGTNTGELFF	TGTGCCAGCAGCGTCACGACTAGCGGGACCAACACCGGGGAGCTGTTTTTT
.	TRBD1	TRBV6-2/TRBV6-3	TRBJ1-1	CASSSVTGKSTEAFF	TGTGCCAGCAGTTCCGTGACAGGGAAATCTACTGAAGCTTTCTTT
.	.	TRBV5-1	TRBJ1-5	CASSPGSNQPQHF	TGCGCCAGCAGTCCAGGGAGCAATCAGCCCCAGCATTTT
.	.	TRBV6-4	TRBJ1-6	CASSDGGVTHSPLHF	TGTGCCAGCAGTGACGGCGGCGTAACACATTCACCCCTCCACTTT
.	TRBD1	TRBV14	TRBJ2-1	CASSPDRVKNEQFF	TGTGCCAGCAGCCCAGACAGGGTCAAGAATGAGCAGTTCTTC
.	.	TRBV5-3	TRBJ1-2	CARSLFYLSYGYTF	TGTGCCAGAAGCTTGTTTTATCTGTCCTATGGCTACACCTTC
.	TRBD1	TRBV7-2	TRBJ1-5	CASSPGQGYQPQHF	TGTGCCAGCAGCCCTGGACAGGGTTATCAGCCCCAGCATTTT
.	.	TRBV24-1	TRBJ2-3	CATSVRGGGTDTQYF	TGTGCCACCAGTGTCAGGGGAGGGGGCACAGATACGCAGTATTTT
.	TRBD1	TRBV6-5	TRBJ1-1	CASSSRQGSTEAFF	TGTGCCAGCAGTTCCCGACAGGGAAGCACTGAAGCTTTCTTT
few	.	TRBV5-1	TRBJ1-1	CASSLGSANTEAFF	TGCGCCAGCAGCTTGGGTTCGGCGAACACTGAAGCTTTCTTT